Listed below are T cell receptor beta chains from one sample, sequenced in a study of blood T cell repertoires in COVID-19. The assay was immunoSEQ multiplex PCR, and TCRdb's table has in-frame clones only and misses some. This sample has around 270,000 clones, with roughly 91% found just once. Sequenced input: peripheral blood. Receptors were obtained from a man aged 25 to 45 with acute or convalescent COVID-19. Both conserved end residues are part of each CDR3. Each record gives: CDR3 protein, CDR3 DNA, clone size, D gene, V gene, J gene. D genes are given only for firm matches. The listing skips clone size in some rows; elsewhere it reads once, few, many or a size class.

CDR3 protein: CASSPLQGARAGANVLTF; CDR3 DNA: TGTGCCAGCTCACCCCTCCAGGGGGCTAGAGCTGGGGCCAACGTCCTGACTTTC; clone size: .; D gene: TRBD1; V gene: TRBV18; J gene: TRBJ2-6
CDR3 protein: CASSQEFRDRGLISYNEQFF; CDR3 DNA: TGCGCCAGCAGCCAAGAATTCCGGGACAGGGGCCTCATCTCCTACAATGAGCAGTTCTTC; clone size: .; D gene: TRBD1; V gene: TRBV4-1; J gene: TRBJ2-1
CDR3 protein: CASNERGGPNTGELFF; CDR3 DNA: TGTGCCAGCAATGAGCGGGGGGGCCCAAACACCGGGGAGCTGTTTTTT; clone size: .; D gene: TRBD2; V gene: TRBV6-1; J gene: TRBJ2-2
CDR3 protein: CASSSVKAGVVRQETQYF; CDR3 DNA: TGTGCCAGCAGTTCAGTCAAAGCGGGAGTTGTTCGGCAAGAGACCCAGTACTTC; clone size: .; D gene: TRBD2; V gene: TRBV28; J gene: TRBJ2-5
CDR3 protein: CASSEQSSTDTQYF; CDR3 DNA: TGCGCCAGCAGCGAACAGTCTAGCACAGATACGCAGTATTTT; clone size: .; D gene: .; V gene: TRBV5-1; J gene: TRBJ2-3
CDR3 protein: CASSHPDPRGRSNEQFF; CDR3 DNA: TGCGCCAGCAGCCACCCCGACCCCAGGGGGCGATCCAATGAGCAGTTCTTC; clone size: .; D gene: TRBD1; V gene: TRBV4-1; J gene: TRBJ2-1
CDR3 protein: CASSKAVTGEEGNQPQHF; CDR3 DNA: TGTGCCAGCAGCAAAGCGGTAACAGGGGAGGAAGGCAATCAGCCCCAGCATTTT; clone size: .; D gene: .; V gene: TRBV21-1; J gene: TRBJ1-5
CDR3 protein: CASSFIYEQYF; CDR3 DNA: TGTGCCAGCAGTTTTATCTACGAGCAGTACTTC; clone size: few; D gene: .; V gene: TRBV28; J gene: TRBJ2-7
CDR3 protein: CASSLQVSTEAFF; CDR3 DNA: TGTGCCAGCAGCTTACAGGTGTCCACTGAAGCTTTCTTT; clone size: .; D gene: .; V gene: TRBV7-9; J gene: TRBJ1-1
CDR3 protein: CASSERGGPGNQPQHF; CDR3 DNA: TGTGCCAGCAGTGAAAGGGGGGGTCCGGGAAATCAGCCCCAGCATTTT; clone size: .; D gene: .; V gene: TRBV2; J gene: TRBJ1-5
CDR3 protein: CASSRDRGAETQYF; CDR3 DNA: TGTGCCAGCTCCCGGGACAGGGGAGCGGAGACCCAGTACTTC; clone size: .; D gene: TRBD1; V gene: TRBV2; J gene: TRBJ2-5
CDR3 protein: CASSAGQLNTGELFF; CDR3 DNA: TGTGCCAGCAGCGCGGGACAGCTGAACACCGGGGAGCTGTTTTTT; clone size: .; D gene: TRBD1; V gene: TRBV9; J gene: TRBJ2-2
CDR3 protein: CAWSVETMNTEAFF; CDR3 DNA: TGTGCCTGGAGTGTAGAGACAATGAACACTGAAGCTTTCTTT; clone size: once; D gene: .; V gene: TRBV30; J gene: TRBJ1-1
CDR3 protein: CASSQEAGGVKPQHF; CDR3 DNA: TGCGCCAGCAGCCAAGAAGCGGGTGGGGTAAAGCCCCAGCATTTT; clone size: .; D gene: .; V gene: TRBV4-1; J gene: TRBJ1-5
CDR3 protein: CASSLAGGVAETPSGNTIYF; CDR3 DNA: TGCGCCAGCAGCTTGGCCGGCGGGGTGGCTGAAACACCGTCCGGAAACACCATATATTTT; clone size: .; D gene: .; V gene: TRBV5-1; J gene: TRBJ1-3
CDR3 protein: CASSKDRVSYEQYF; CDR3 DNA: TGCGCCAGCAGCAAAGACAGGGTCTCCTACGAGCAGTACTTC; clone size: .; D gene: TRBD1; V gene: TRBV4-1; J gene: TRBJ2-7
CDR3 protein: CASSLGSGGTQETQYF; CDR3 DNA: TGTGCCAGCAGCTTAGGTAGCGGGGGGACCCAAGAGACCCAGTACTTC; clone size: once; D gene: TRBD2; V gene: TRBV7-9; J gene: TRBJ2-5
CDR3 protein: CASRQGDGGNEQFF; CDR3 DNA: TGTGCCAGCAGGCAGGGAGACGGGGGCAATGAGCAGTTCTTC; clone size: .; D gene: .; V gene: TRBV6-5; J gene: TRBJ2-1
CDR3 protein: CASSSSSGRADTQYF; CDR3 DNA: TGCGCCAGCAGCTCCTCTAGCGGGAGAGCAGATACGCAGTATTTT; clone size: .; D gene: TRBD2; V gene: TRBV5-1; J gene: TRBJ2-3
CDR3 protein: CASSFWQGGYTF; CDR3 DNA: TGTGCCAGCAGTTTCTGGCAGGGCGGCTACACCTTC; clone size: .; D gene: .; V gene: TRBV12-3/TRBV12-4; J gene: TRBJ1-2
CDR3 protein: CASSSDRVNSPLHF; CDR3 DNA: TGTGCCAGCAGCTCGGACAGGGTTAATTCACCCCTCCACTTT; clone size: .; D gene: TRBD1; V gene: TRBV7-8; J gene: TRBJ1-6
CDR3 protein: CASSIGRDRAAFF; CDR3 DNA: TGCGCCAGCTCAATTGGACGGGACAGGGCCGCTTTCTTT; clone size: .; D gene: TRBD1; V gene: TRBV5-1; J gene: TRBJ1-1
CDR3 protein: CAWTAGTSSPIGNTIYF; CDR3 DNA: TGTGCCTGGACAGCCGGGACATCATCCCCGATCGGAAACACCATATATTTT; clone size: .; D gene: .; V gene: TRBV30; J gene: TRBJ1-3
CDR3 protein: CASSLSRGLQETQYF; CDR3 DNA: TGTGCCAGCAGCTTGAGCCGGGGACTTCAAGAGACCCAGTACTTC; clone size: once; D gene: .; V gene: TRBV7-9; J gene: TRBJ2-5
CDR3 protein: CASSGSSGLYNEQFF; CDR3 DNA: TGCGCCAGCAGTGGATCTAGCGGTCTCTACAATGAGCAGTTCTTC; clone size: .; D gene: TRBD2; V gene: TRBV10-1; J gene: TRBJ2-1
CDR3 protein: CASSSRGGLTDTQYF; CDR3 DNA: TGTGCCAGCAGCTCCCGCGGGGGGCTCACAGATACGCAGTATTTT; clone size: .; D gene: TRBD2; V gene: TRBV5-4; J gene: TRBJ2-3
CDR3 protein: CASSPQDRDRELFF; CDR3 DNA: TGTGCCAGTAGTCCCCAGGACAGGGACAGGGAGCTGTTTTTT; clone size: .; D gene: TRBD1; V gene: TRBV19; J gene: TRBJ2-2
CDR3 protein: CASSPGFETGVTQYF; CDR3 DNA: TGTGCCAGCAGTCCCGGGTTCGAGACAGGGGTTACGCAGTATTTT; clone size: .; D gene: TRBD1; V gene: TRBV28; J gene: TRBJ2-3
CDR3 protein: CASSRASTDTQYF; CDR3 DNA: TGTGCCAGTAGTAGGGCCAGCACAGATACGCAGTATTTT; clone size: .; D gene: .; V gene: TRBV19; J gene: TRBJ2-3
CDR3 protein: CASSPQTGGLYNSPLHF; CDR3 DNA: TGTGCCAGCAGCCCCCAGACAGGGGGCTTGTATAATTCACCCCTCCACTTT; clone size: .; D gene: TRBD1; V gene: TRBV9; J gene: TRBJ1-6
CDR3 protein: CASSGWTGATGELFF; CDR3 DNA: TGTGCCAGCAGTGGATGGACAGGGGCCACCGGGGAGCTGTTTTTT; clone size: .; D gene: TRBD1; V gene: TRBV2; J gene: TRBJ2-2
CDR3 protein: CATSDLTSNPRVNYGYTF; CDR3 DNA: TGTGCCACCAGTGATTTGACTTCAAACCCACGGGTGAACTATGGCTACACCTTC; clone size: .; D gene: .; V gene: TRBV24-1; J gene: TRBJ1-2
CDR3 protein: CASSLRSSGYEQYF; CDR3 DNA: TGTGCCAGCAGTTTAAGGTCCAGCGGGTACGAGCAGTACTTC; clone size: .; D gene: .; V gene: TRBV27; J gene: TRBJ2-7
CDR3 protein: CAWRFTGGVTGELFF; CDR3 DNA: TGTGCCTGGCGCTTCACAGGGGGCGTCACCGGGGAGCTGTTTTTT; clone size: .; D gene: TRBD1; V gene: TRBV30; J gene: TRBJ2-2
CDR3 protein: CASSFNGLAGDKSTDTQYF; CDR3 DNA: TGCGCCAGCAGCTTCAACGGACTAGCGGGGGACAAAAGCACAGATACGCAGTATTTT; clone size: .; D gene: TRBD2; V gene: TRBV5-1; J gene: TRBJ2-3